These 30 T cell receptor beta chains were sequenced from one sample in a study of cytomegalovirus exposure and HLA in healthy donors. The assay was immunoSEQ multiplex PCR, and TCRdb's table has in-frame clones only and misses some. The repertoire holds tens of thousands of clones, with roughly 94% as singletons. The sample was PBMCs. The receptors here all came from a woman aged 18-29 years in good health and CMV-seropositive.

The sample holds one count of this clone. The V call is TRBV28, the J call TRBJ2-7, with a weak D call TRBD2 (5 bases). The CDR3 covers 14 residues. V lost 3 bases and J 5 bases, leaving 14 bases between the germline ends. From germline, CDR1 is MDHEN and CDR2 SYDVKM. In nucleotides, the CDR3 is TGTGCCAGCAGTTTCCGGAGGTTGGGCAACGAGCAGTACTTC. It encodes CASSFRRLGNEQYF.

The CDR3 DNA sequence: TGTGCCAGCAGTTCGTCCCGGCAGGGTGGAAATCAGCCCCAGCATTTT. It encodes CASSSSRQGGNQPQHF. The V call is TRBV6-6, the J call TRBJ1-5; a weak D match, TRBD1 (5 bases). The CDR3 runs to 16 residues. Per the germline V gene, CDR1 is MNHNY and CDR2 is SVGAGI (reference sequence). The V gene lost 4 bases and the J gene lost 4 bases, with 17 bases spanning the gap.

DNA for the CDR3: TGTGCCAGCAGCCAAGAAGGGGGGGCTGGGCTCAGGAACGCGAACACCGGGGAGCTGTTTTTT. Encoded protein: CASSQEGGAGLRNANTGELFF. The V gene is TRBV4-2, the J gene TRBJ2-2; D perhaps matches TRBD2 (7 bases). Looked up from germline, CDR1 is LGHNA and CDR2 is YNFKEQ. This CDR3 has 21 amino acids. V lost 0 bases and J 0 bases, leaving 23 bases between the germline ends.

The CDR3 loop reads CSVDPSAQGNEQYF. CDR3 in DNA: TGCAGCGTTGACCCCTCAGCCCAGGGGAACGAGCAGTACTTC. This rearrangement joins TRBV29-1 to TRBJ2-7; possibly TRBD1 for D (6 bases). V lost 3 bases, J lost 5 bases, and 17 bases lay in between. The germline V gene encodes CDR1 SQVTM and CDR2 ANQGSEA. The CDR3 length is 14 residues.

The chain carries TRBV27 and TRBJ2-2; 8 bases are shared with TRBD2. Germline CDR1 and CDR2: MNHEY and SMNVEV (reference sequence). V gave up 5 bases and J gave up 0 bases; unmatched junction bases: 8. The CDR3 spans 17 residues. The CDR3, as DNA: TGTGCCAGCAGTCAGACTAGCGACTGGGCGAACACCGGGGAGCTGTTTTTT. Translated: CASSQTSDWANTGELFF.

The chain recombines TRBV2 with TRBJ2-4, with TRBD2 as a possible D gene (6 bases). This CDR3 is built from 12 residues. From germline, CDR1 is SNHLY and CDR2 FYNNEI. The V end was cut by 8 bases, the J end by 8 bases, with 13 bases between. DNA of the CDR3: TGTGCCAGCGAAACAGGAGGGGACATTCAGTACTTC. Encoded protein: CASETGGDIQYF.

The V and J genes are TRBV20-1 and TRBJ1-1; no clear D gene. Trimming left V 6 bases short and J 5 bases short, with 10 bases between. The CDR3 runs to 11 residues. CDR1 DFQATT and CDR2 SNEGSKA come from the germline V gene (reference sequence). The DNA for the CDR3 is TGCAGTGCAACTCCCGGGACTGAAGCTTTCTTT. Translating it yields CSATPGTEAFF.

The CDR3 sequence: CASSLAARGIGDNEQFF. CDR3 sequence (DNA): TGCGCCAGCAGCTTGGCCGCTAGGGGGATTGGCGACAATGAGCAGTTCTTC. The rearrangement links TRBV5-1 to TRBJ2-1; weak D call: TRBD1 (6 bases). V shed 0 bases and J shed 5 bases, with 18 bases lying between them. This CDR3 spans 17 amino acids. Germline CDR1 is SGHRS and CDR2 is YFSETQ. Filled out from reference TRBV5-1 and TRBJ2-1, the complete variable domain reads KAGVTQTPRYLIKTRGQQVTLSCSPISGHRSVSWYQQTPGQGLQFLFEYFSETQRNKGNFPGRFSGRQFSNSRSEMNVSTLELGDSALYLCASSLAARGIGDNEQFFGPGTRLTVL.

This clone showed up just once. The chain employs TRBV28 and TRBJ1-1; D unclear. V was shortened by 8 bases and J by 6 bases, with 13 bases between the two germline ends. CDR1 and CDR2 from the germline V gene are MDHEN and SYDVKM. The CDR3 loop spans 12 amino acids. The CDR3, as DNA: TGTGCCAGCTCCCTAGGGAGCCCTGAAGCTTTCTTT. It encodes CASSLGSPEAFF.

V is TRBV5-6 and J is TRBJ1-2, with TRBD1 matching 12 bases. The CDR3 is 16 residues long. Losses at the gene ends were 1 base for V and 4 bases for J; bases not matched to a gene: 5. Germline V gene lookup returns CDR1 SGHDT and CDR2 YYEEEE. CDR3 region: CASSLSGTGGLYGYTF. CDR3 nucleotides: TGTGCCAGCAGCTTGTCTGGGACAGGGGGCCTCTATGGCTACACCTTC.

V gene TRBV6-6 combines with J gene TRBJ1-1; D is possibly TRBD1 (5 bases). Per germline, CDR1 MNHNY and CDR2 SVGAGI (reference sequence). The CDR3 sequence is 13 residues long. V was shortened by 11 bases and J by 4 bases, with 17 bases between the two germline ends. CDR3 in amino acids: CASYRGRATEAFF. The CDR3 region has the DNA TGTGCCTCCTACCGGGGGAGGGCCACTGAAGCTTTCTTT.

J is TRBJ2-5 and V is TRBV27, with D possibly being TRBD2 (6 bases). Germline CDR1 and CDR2: MNHEY and SMNVEV (reference sequence). V was shortened by 7 bases and J by 5 bases, with 20 bases between the two germline ends. The CDR3 contains 15 residues. CDR3 sequence reads: CASTHYAGTWETQYF. The CDR3 DNA is TGTGCCAGCACCCACTACGCGGGAACCTGGGAGACCCAGTACTTC.

The rearrangement joins TRBV30 to TRBJ1-5; D gene unclear. V gave up 1 base and J gave up 7 bases, with 11 bases separating them. Germline CDR1 and CDR2: GTSNPN and SVGIG (reference sequence). This CDR3 spans 13 amino acids. CDR3 sequence (DNA): TGTGCCTGGAGTGACCGGGTCGGGCAGCCCCAGCATTTT. Amino acid sequence: CAWSDRVGQPQHF. The full variable domain, its missing parts supplied by reference TRBV30 and TRBJ1-5, is SQTIHQWPATLVQPVGSPLSLECTVEGTSNPNLYWYRQAAGRGLQLLFYSVGIGQISSEVPQNLSASRPQDRQFILSSKKLLLSDSGFYLCAWSDRVGQPQHFGDGTRLSIL.

The CDR3 is CASSQDGLADYNEQFF. The CDR3 coding sequence is TGTGCCAGCAGCCAAGATGGACTAGCGGATTACAATGAGCAGTTCTTC. The chain combines TRBV4-2 with TRBJ2-1; TRBD2 matches 10 bases. With V trimmed by 0 bases and J by 4 bases, 3 bases remained unmatched. Germline lookup yields CDR1 LGHNA and CDR2 YNFKEQ. The CDR3 covers 16 residues.

The J gene is TRBJ2-6, the V gene TRBV19; no clear D. Germline V lookup: CDR1 LNHDA, CDR2 SQIVND (reference sequence). Trimming took off 5 bases at V and 2 bases at J, with 7 bases between the two ends. This CDR3 region has 14 residues. The CDR3 loop is CASSVQTGANVLTF. As DNA, the CDR3 is TGTGCCAGTAGTGTTCAAACTGGGGCCAACGTCCTGACTTTC.

V and J are TRBV2 and TRBJ1-5; a weak D match, TRBD1 (5 bases). CDR1 SNHLY and CDR2 FYNNEI come from the germline V gene. V dropped 7 bases and J dropped 6 bases, with 16 bases sitting between them. The CDR3 loop spans 14 amino acids. CDR3 amino acids: CASKGRAAGQPQHF. The CDR3, as DNA: TGTGCCAGCAAAGGCAGGGCCGCCGGTCAGCCCCAGCATTTT. Full variable domain (missing parts from reference TRBV2 and TRBJ1-5): EPEVTQTPSHQVTQMGQEVILRCVPISNHLYFYWYRQILGQKVEFLVSFYNNEISEKSEIFDDQFSVERPDGSNFTLKIRSTKLEDSAMYFCASKGRAAGQPQHFGDGTRLSIL.

V gene TRBV19 combines with J gene TRBJ1-5; 7 bases match TRBD1. Unmatched junction bases numbered 8, after V lost 5 bases and J lost 7 bases. The CDR3 has 14 residues. Looked up from germline, CDR1 is LNHDA and CDR2 is SQIVND (reference sequence). CDR3 DNA: TGTGCCAGTAGTCCCAGGGGGACCGGACAGCCCCAGCATTTT. Protein sequence: CASSPRGTGQPQHF. The full variable domain, its missing parts supplied by reference TRBV19 and TRBJ1-5, is DGGITQSPKYLFRKEGQNVTLSCEQNLNHDAMYWYRQDPGQGLRLIYYSQIVNDFQKGDIAEGYSVSREKKESFPLTVTSAQKNPTAFYLCASSPRGTGQPQHFGDGTRLSIL.

The CDR3 DNA reads as TGTGCCAGCAGCTTAGTCGGACAGACAAGTAGGGGGAACTATGGCTACACCTTC. It yields the protein CASSLVGQTSRGNYGYTF. This sequence joins TRBV11-2 and TRBJ1-2; D is possibly TRBD1 (6 bases). Germline loops: CDR1 SGHAT, CDR2 FQNNGV. The CDR3 runs to 18 residues. Trimming shortened V by 1 base and J by 2 bases, and 20 bases separated the two germline ends.

The gene calls are TRBV5-6 and TRBJ2-5, with a possible D match to TRBD1 (6 bases). V was pared by 4 bases and J by 2 bases, with 12 bases between. Germline V gene sequence: CDR1 SGHDT, CDR2 YYEEEE. The CDR3 is 14 amino acids. CDR3 loop: CASSRTGIQETQYF. As DNA, the CDR3 is TGTGCCAGCAGCAGAACAGGGATTCAAGAGACCCAGTACTTC.

The chain carries TRBV6-1 and TRBJ2-7, with 7 nucleotides matching TRBD2. Unmatched junction bases numbered 5, after V lost 0 bases and J lost 3 bases. CDR1 is MNHNS and CDR2 is SASEGT in the germline V gene. The CDR3 runs to 15 residues. CDR3 region: CASSEATWDYYEQYF. The CDR3 DNA reads as TGTGCCAGCAGTGAAGCGACCTGGGACTACTACGAGCAGTACTTC.

The V gene is TRBV7-3, the J gene TRBJ2-1; TRBD2 matches 11 bases. Trimming at V came to 5 bases and at J to 4 bases, leaving 4 bases not matched to a gene. Germline V CDR1 and CDR2: SGHTA, FQGTGA. CDR3 length equals 15 residues. The CDR3 DNA sequence: TGTGCCAGCAGCCCAACTAGCGGGAGTTACAATGAGCAGTTCTTC. This codes for CASSPTSGSYNEQFF.

The chain combines TRBV6-6 with TRBJ2-1; 7 bases are a match to TRBD2. Germline assignment: CDR1 MNHNY and CDR2 SVGAGI (reference sequence). The CDR3 sequence is 15 residues long. V lost 0 bases and J lost 8; bases outside the gene matches: 7. The CDR3 nucleotides are TGTGCCAGCAGTTACTCGACTGGACTAGTCGATGAGCAGTTCTTC. As protein: CASSYSTGLVDEQFF.

V usage is TRBV9 and J usage is TRBJ2-5; D remains unclear. The V end lost 0 bases, the J end lost 4 bases, and 7 bases lay between the germline ends. Germline lookup yields CDR1 SGDLS and CDR2 YYNGEE. This CDR3 has 13 residues. CDR3 sequence: CASSVAPGETQYF. CDR3 in DNA: TGTGCCAGCAGCGTAGCTCCGGGAGAGACCCAGTACTTC.

The J gene is TRBJ2-1, the V gene TRBV28, with D perhaps matching TRBD2 (7 bases). The germline CDR1 and CDR2 sequences are MDHEN and SYDVKM. The CDR3 is 15 amino acids. Trimming left V 2 bases short and J 4 bases short, with 12 bases between. The chain's CDR3 is CASSLGGGGYNEQFF. CDR3 nucleotide sequence: TGTGCCAGCAGTTTAGGAGGGGGGGGGTACAATGAGCAGTTCTTC.

A single count supports this clone. The V call is TRBV5-6, the J call TRBJ2-1; 13 bases map to TRBD2. The CDR3 is 18 amino acids. Germline CDR1 reads SGHDT; CDR2 reads YYEEEE. V lost 0 bases, J lost 0 bases, and 3 bases stayed unmatched. The CDR3: CASSLELAGGPSYNEQFF. The CDR3 DNA follows: TGTGCCAGCAGCTTGGAACTAGCGGGAGGGCCCTCCTACAATGAGCAGTTCTTC.

This clone came up once. The gene calls are TRBV7-3 and TRBJ2-5, with TRBD2 identical over 7 bases. The V gene end was trimmed by 3 bases and the J gene end by 5 bases; junction bases not matched to a gene: 12. Germline-derived CDR1 and CDR2 are SGHTA and FQGTGA. The CDR3 extends over 16 amino acids. The CDR3 DNA reads TGTGCCAGCAGCTTGTTCGGGGAGGGAAGTTTGGAGACCCAGTACTTC. Amino acid sequence: CASSLFGEGSLETQYF.

In DNA, the CDR3 is TGTGCCAGCAGCTTAGGGGTTGCGACTAGCGGGACCTACGAGCAGTACTTC. It specifies CASSLGVATSGTYEQYF. The gene calls are TRBV11-3 and TRBJ2-7; 11 bases match TRBD2. Trimming removed 1 base from V and 2 bases from J; junction bases left unmatched: 7. This CDR3 contains 17 residues. In germline, CDR1 is SGHNT, CDR2 YENEEA.

The chain uses TRBV28 and TRBJ1-1; weak D call: TRBD1 (6 bases). Germline V CDR1 and CDR2: MDHEN, SYDVKM. This CDR3 is 12 amino acids long. V lost 4 bases to trimming and J lost 8 bases, with 11 bases between them. CDR3 protein: CASSSGVYEAFF. In nucleotides, the CDR3 is TGTGCCAGCAGTTCAGGGGTTTACGAAGCTTTCTTT.

Written as DNA, the CDR3 is TGTGCCAGCAGCGTAGCTATCGACAGCTCGAACACTGAAGCTTTCTTT. The encoded protein is CASSVAIDSSNTEAFF. The J gene is TRBJ1-1, the V gene TRBV9; D is possibly TRBD1 (5 bases). The CDR3 is 16 amino acids. Trimming removed 0 bases from V and 1 base from J, with 13 bases in between. The germline V gene has CDR1 SGDLS and CDR2 YYNGEE.

This chain uses TRBV19 with TRBJ1-5; 7 bases align to TRBD1. Germline assignment: CDR1 LNHDA and CDR2 SQIVND (reference sequence). This CDR3 spans 14 amino acids. The V segment lost 6 bases and the J segment 4 bases; nucleotides outside the gene matches: 6. CDR3 DNA sequence: TGTGCCAGTAGACAGGACAGGCTGAATCAGCCCCAGCATTTT. Its protein is CASRQDRLNQPQHF.